Following are 22 T cell receptor beta chains from one sample sequenced in a study of CD8+CD57+ T cells in acquired aplastic anemia. TCR beta VDJ combinations and CDR3 sequences were profiled from genomic DNA. TCRdb re-analysed the reads in MiXCR, keeping a single row per CDR3 protein. The sample contains about 160,000 distinct CDR3 sequences, roughly 48% of which appear only once. Individuals selected for sequencing had exhibited CD8+CD57+ cell expansion on flow cytometry. The specimen sequenced was sorted CD4+, CD8+, or CD8+CD57+ T cells (not recorded which) from PBMCs. Receptor source: a human donor with aplastic anemia.

This clonotype was seen at least ten times. This chain connects TRBV29-1 to TRBJ1-1; D is uncertain. CDR3 length: 12 amino acids. CDR1 is SQVTM and CDR2 is ANQGSEA in the germline V gene. The V end lost 4 bases, the J end lost 2 bases, and 8 bases lay between the germline ends. The CDR3 coding sequence is TGCAGCGTTGGGCAGTATAACACTGAAGCTTTCTTT. Its protein is CSVGQYNTEAFF.

This clonotype occurred once. The chain has TRBV25-1 and TRBJ2-1; the match to TRBD2 covers 7 bases. The CDR3 runs to 16 residues. The V and J ends lost 5 bases and 4 bases, in that order; junction bases with no gene match: 11. CDR1 MGHDK and CDR2 SYGVNS come from the germline V gene. The CDR3 nucleotides are TGTGCCAGCAGTTCTCAAGTGAGCGGGGTATACAATGAGCAGTTCTTC. This codes for CASSSQVSGVYNEQFF.

Many counts were recorded for this clonotype. The CDR3 nucleotides read TGTGCCAGCAGCCCGGTCGGGGGGACCTACGAGCAGTACTTC. It yields the protein CASSPVGGTYEQYF. The gene calls are TRBV4-2 and TRBJ2-7, with 7 bases identical to TRBD2. CDR1 and CDR2 (germline): LGHNA, YNFKEQ. Trimming removed 4 bases from V and 2 bases from J; junction bases left unmatched: 5. The length of the CDR3 is 14 residues.

This clonotype was counted ten times or more. The rearrangement links TRBV11-3 to TRBJ2-2; D is possibly TRBD2 (5 bases). Germline-derived CDR1 and CDR2 are SGHNT and YENEEA. The CDR3 has 12 residues. Trimming removed 8 bases at V and 5 bases at J, with 9 bases between. This CDR3 is CASRGETGELFF. CDR3 sequence (DNA): TGTGCCAGCCGGGGAGAAACCGGGGAGCTGTTTTTT.

This clonotype came up many times. The chain employs TRBV7-9 and TRBJ1-5, with unresolved D. V was shortened by 1 base and J by 0 bases, with 7 bases between the two germline ends. Per the germline V gene, CDR1 is SEHNR and CDR2 is FQNEAQ (reference sequence). The CDR3 has 15 amino acids. CDR3 region: CASSLGSGSNQPQHF. The CDR3 nucleotides are TGTGCCAGCAGCTTAGGGTCAGGTAGCAATCAGCCCCAGCATTTT.

The chain joins TRBV11-1 to TRBJ2-2; D remains ambiguous. The length of the CDR3 is 19 residues. Germline values: CDR1 SGHAT, CDR2 FQDESV (reference sequence). V was clipped by 4 bases and J by 5 bases, with 26 bases between them. The CDR3 here is CASSSPRRTLVDLTGELFF. CDR3 nucleotides: TGTGCCAGCAGCTCACCCCGAAGAACTCTGGTCGATTTAACCGGGGAGCTGTTTTTT.

This clonotype was seen at least ten times. CDR3 region: CATSVPGQPYNEQFF. The CDR3 region has the DNA TGTGCCACCAGTGTCCCCGGACAGCCATACAATGAGCAGTTCTTC. The chain couples TRBV24-1 to TRBJ2-1; D is perhaps TRBD1 (6 bases). This CDR3 has 15 residues. Germline loops: CDR1 KGHDR, CDR2 SFDVKD. V lost 5 bases, J lost 4 bases, and 14 bases lay in between.

The V call is TRBV5-4, the J call TRBJ2-7; D is possibly TRBD2 (6 bases). The germline V gene has CDR1 SGHNT and CDR2 YYREEE (reference sequence). V dropped 5 bases and J dropped 5 bases, with 20 bases sitting between them. The CDR3 totals 15 residues. The CDR3 protein is CASRTWGDLPNEQYF. CDR3 DNA: TGTGCCAGCAGGACATGGGGGGACCTCCCTAACGAGCAGTACTTC.

As for this clonotype: The junction differs from germline at one of its ends, possibly a read error. The chain has TRBV7-2 and TRBJ2-6; D gene uncertain. CDR3 size: 15 residues. CDR1 is SGHTA, CDR2 FQGNSA, per germline. The DNA for the CDR3 is TGTGCCAGCGGCTTATCCCCGGGCGGGGCCAACGTCCTGACTTTC. It specifies CASGLSPGGANVLTF.

This clonotype appeared many times. J is TRBJ2-7 and V is TRBV7-9; D not certain. The CDR3 has 13 residues. From germline, CDR1 is SEHNR and CDR2 FQNEAQ (reference sequence). V was trimmed by 0 bases and J by 3 bases, leaving 6 bases between them. The CDR3 DNA follows: TGTGCCAGCAGCTTAGCGCAGTTCTACGAGCAGTACTTC. Amino acid sequence: CASSLAQFYEQYF.

This clonotype was recorded at least ten times. The chain links TRBV10-3 to TRBJ1-5, with D hard to call. The V end was cut by 0 bases, the J end by 2 bases, with 11 bases between. CDR3 size: 16 residues. Per germline, CDR1 ENHRY and CDR2 SYGVKD. The CDR3, as DNA: TGTGCCATCAGTGAGTCAAACTCCCGAGGCAATCAGCCCCAGCATTTT. Its translation is CAISESNSRGNQPQHF.

This clonotype was picked up one time. This sequence joins TRBV20-1 and TRBJ2-5; D is possibly TRBD1 (5 bases). Germline loops: CDR1 DFQATT, CDR2 SNEGSKA (reference sequence). V lost 7 bases, J lost 5 bases, and 11 bases lay in between. The CDR3 runs to 11 residues. This CDR3 is CSVRVVETQYF. The CDR3, as DNA: TGCAGTGTCAGGGTAGTGGAGACCCAGTACTTC.

This clonotype was found many times. The chain uses TRBV2 and TRBJ2-5; weak D call: TRBD1 (6 bases). The CDR3 length is 14 residues. CDR1 is SNHLY and CDR2 is FYNNEI in the germline V gene. V lost 6 bases and J 4 bases, leaving 15 bases between the germline ends. In DNA, the CDR3 is TGTGCCAGCAGAGCGGCCAGGGGTCCAGAGACCCAGTACTTC. Protein: CASRAARGPETQYF.

The table lists this clonotype with many counts. The CDR3 sequence: CASSFPSRGNTSSTDTQYF. The CDR3 coding sequence is TGCGCCAGCAGTTTTCCTTCTCGCGGGAATACCTCTAGCACAGATACGCAGTATTTT. The chain joins TRBV23-1 to TRBJ2-3; tentatively, D is TRBD2 (6 bases). TRBV23-1 qualifies as an ORF whose function is uncertain. Trimming removed 5 bases from V and 0 bases from J, with 24 bases in between. The length of the CDR3 is 19 residues.

The rearrangement joins TRBV7-2 to TRBJ2-1; D is perhaps TRBD2 (6 bases). Trimming took off 3 bases at V and 8 bases at J, with 11 bases between the two ends. This CDR3 contains 13 residues. Germline V gives CDR1 SGHTA, CDR2 FQGNSA. The CDR3: CASSLGGLDEQFF. In nucleotides, the CDR3 is TGTGCCAGCAGCTTGGGAGGACTCGATGAGCAGTTCTTC.

This clonotype appeared once. The junction shows a germline mismatch at one end, possibly a read error. The CDR3, as DNA: TGCAGTGCGGCCCCTGGGACAGCCAACCCAGTAAGTCAGCCCCAGCATTTC. This gives the protein CSAAPGTANPVSQPQHF. The V and J genes are TRBV20-1 and TRBJ1-5; TRBD1 matches 7 bases. In germline, CDR1 is DFQATT, CDR2 SNEGSKA (reference sequence). The length of the CDR3 is 17 residues.

At least ten counts were recorded for this clonotype. The chain is built from TRBV24-1 and TRBJ2-5; D is perhaps TRBD2 (6 bases). V gave up 4 bases and J gave up 9 bases, with 17 bases separating them. In germline, CDR1 is KGHDR, CDR2 SFDVKD. The length of the CDR3 is 14 residues. The CDR3 protein is CATSDWSAGQAQYF. In nucleotides, the CDR3 is TGTGCCACCAGTGACTGGTCGGCGGGGCAAGCCCAGTACTTC.

The rearrangement uses TRBV7-8 and TRBJ1-1; no reliable D call. V was cut by 5 bases and J by 7 bases, with 8 bases left in between. The CDR3 has 11 amino acids. CDR1 and CDR2 (germline): SGHVS, FQNEAQ. CDR3 amino acids: CASSLESEAFF. As DNA, the CDR3 is TGTGCCAGCAGCCTAGAAAGTGAAGCTTTCTTT.

There are many counts of this clonotype. The CDR3, as DNA: TGTGCCAGCAGGACCGGGACAGGGGGCGCGGATGGCTACACCTTC. This encodes CASRTGTGGADGYTF. This chain uses TRBV2 with TRBJ1-2, with 12 positions matching TRBD1. The ends lost 6 bases at V and 6 bases at J; junction bases unmatched: 8. Germline V gene data show CDR1 as SNHLY and CDR2 as FYNNEI. CDR3 length: 15 residues.

Only a few counts were recorded for this clonotype. This sequence joins TRBV20-1 and TRBJ1-5, with no clear D. The germline gives CDR1 DFQATT, CDR2 SNEGSKA (reference sequence). The germline V and J ends were trimmed by 3 bases and 6 bases, with 12 bases remaining between them. The CDR3 covers 13 residues. The CDR3 spells CSASEGSGQPQHF. As DNA, the CDR3 is TGCAGTGCTAGCGAAGGGAGCGGTCAGCCCCAGCATTTT.

At least ten counts were recorded for this clonotype. The CDR3 protein is CASSAIDRGSDYGYTF. The CDR3 DNA sequence: TGTGCCAGCAGTGCCATAGACAGGGGATCGGACTATGGCTACACCTTC. V usage is TRBV25-1 and J usage is TRBJ1-2, with 8 bases matching TRBD1. In germline, CDR1 is MGHDK, CDR2 SYGVNS. The junction had 10 bases not matched to a gene; V was cut back by 4 bases and J by 3 bases. The CDR3 loop spans 16 amino acids.

The CDR3 is CATNDRGRRSGELFF. In DNA form, the CDR3 reads TGTGCCACTAACGACAGGGGGCGTCGTAGCGGGGAGCTGTTTTTT. The chain uses TRBV19 and TRBJ2-2, with 10 nucleotides matching TRBD1. Unmatched junction bases numbered 12, after V lost 10 bases and J lost 7 bases. Germline CDR1 and CDR2: LNHDA and SQIVND (reference sequence). The length of the CDR3 is 15 residues.